This entry lists 5 T cell receptor beta chains sequenced from one sample in a study of blood T cell repertoires in COVID-19 (TCRdb year 2020). Preparation of the library involved the immunoSEQ multiplex PCR assay. Imported from immuneACCESS, the table was reduced by TCRdb to in-frame sequences with V and J called. These copies leave out some clones; in studies compared against another copy, an unresolved V gene accounts for under half, and the cause of the remainder is not known. This sample holds around 130,000 clones; around 87% were observed only once. The top ten clones comprise about 2% of the sample. The sequenced sample was peripheral blood. These receptors were collected from a man between 65 and 85 years old with active COVID-19.

This chain uses TRBV12-3 or TRBV12-4 with TRBJ2-7; 9 positions agree with TRBD2. CDR3 length: 13 amino acids. V shed 6 bases and J 2 bases; nucleotides not matched to a gene: 2. This chain's CDR3 is CASSGTSPYEQYF. For the CDR3, the DNA is TGTGCCAGCAGCGGGACTAGCCCCTACGAGCAGTACTTC.

The V gene is TRBV27, the J gene TRBJ2-6, with D maybe TRBD1 (6 bases). Germline-derived CDR1 and CDR2 are MNHEY and SMNVEV (reference sequence). Trimming cost V 6 bases and J 0 bases, with 18 bases left between them. The CDR3 runs to 18 residues. The CDR3 reads CASRAGQTESSGANVLTF. The CDR3 DNA sequence: TGTGCCAGCAGAGCCGGACAGACGGAATCCTCTGGGGCCAACGTCCTGACTTTC.

The sample holds one count of this clone. The V and J genes are TRBV15 and TRBJ2-5, with 7 bases identical to TRBD2. The DNA end is a closer match to TRBJ2-7, so the J assignment may be wrong. Germline V gene data show CDR1 as LNHNV and CDR2 as YYDKDF (reference sequence). The CDR3 sequence is 16 residues long. Here the CDR3 DNA reads TGTGCCACCAGCAGAGAGGGGGGGAGCCTAATGCGCGAGCAGTACTTC. This sequence encodes CATSREGGSLMREQYF.

The genes are TRBV5-1 and TRBJ2-1; tentatively, D is TRBD2 (5 bases). V was trimmed by 5 bases and J by 7 bases, leaving 16 bases between them. Germline V gives CDR1 SGHRS, CDR2 YFSETQ. The CDR3 length is 14 residues. Written as DNA, the CDR3 is TGCGCCAGCAGGATAGGTGGGAGTAGGAATGAGCAGTTCTTC. This sequence encodes CASRIGGSRNEQFF.

A remark on this clone: Different DNA sequences within this sample yield the same CDR3. The CDR3 DNA sequence: TGTGCCAGTCACCGGACAGGCGCCGGAAACACCATATATTTT. It specifies CASHRTGAGNTIYF. V and J are TRBV19 and TRBJ1-3; the match to TRBD1 covers 7 bases. Germline loops: CDR1 LNHDA, CDR2 SQIVND (reference sequence). The CDR3 is 14 residues long. J gave up 4 bases and V 8 bases, and 8 bases lay outside the gene matches.